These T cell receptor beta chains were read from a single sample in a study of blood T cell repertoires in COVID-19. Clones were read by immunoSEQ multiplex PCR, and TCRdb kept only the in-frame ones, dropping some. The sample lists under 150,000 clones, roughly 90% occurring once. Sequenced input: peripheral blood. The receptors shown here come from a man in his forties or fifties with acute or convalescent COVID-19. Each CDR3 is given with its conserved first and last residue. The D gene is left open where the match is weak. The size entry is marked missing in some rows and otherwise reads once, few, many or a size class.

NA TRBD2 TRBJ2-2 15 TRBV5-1 CASKKWTSNTGELFF TGCGCCAGCAAGAAATGGACTAGTAACACCGGGGAGCTGTTTTTT
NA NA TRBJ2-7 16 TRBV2 CASSEEAGRSVYEQYF TGTGCCAGCAGTGAAGAGGCCGGGAGAAGCGTCTACGAGCAGTACTTC
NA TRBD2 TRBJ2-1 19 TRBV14 CASSQRLAGVFPRDNEQFF TGTGCCAGCAGCCAACGACTAGCGGGAGTTTTCCCCCGGGACAATGAGCAGTTCTTC
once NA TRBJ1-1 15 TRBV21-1 CASSGLQGKNTEAFF TGTGCCAGCAGCGGACTACAGGGGAAGAACACTGAAGCTTTCTTT
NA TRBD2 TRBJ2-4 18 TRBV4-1 CASTETSGRAGSKNIQYF TGCGCCAGCACTGAGACTAGCGGGAGGGCCGGATCCAAAAACATTCAGTACTTC
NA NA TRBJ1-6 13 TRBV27 CASSLHGPIALHF TGTGCCAGCAGTCTCCATGGGCCCATAGCCCTCCACTTT
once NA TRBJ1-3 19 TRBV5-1 CASSLNFNREKAEGNTIYF TGCGCCAGCAGCTTGAACTTCAACAGGGAGAAAGCGGAAGGAAACACCATATATTTT
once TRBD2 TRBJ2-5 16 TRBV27 CASSFPRLAGRETQYF TGTGCCAGCAGTTTCCCCAGACTAGCGGGAAGGGAGACCCAGTACTTC
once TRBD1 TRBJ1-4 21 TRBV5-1 CASSLVPLDRELWRANEKLFF TGCGCCAGCAGCTTGGTTCCGTTAGACAGGGAGTTGTGGAGGGCTAATGAAAAACTGTTTTTT
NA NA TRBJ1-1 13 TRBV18 CASSPGALEVAFF TGTGCCAGCTCACCCGGCGCCCTAGAGGTAGCTTTCTTT
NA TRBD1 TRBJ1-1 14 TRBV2 CASSGRTGDAEAFF TGTGCCAGCAGTGGAAGGACAGGGGACGCTGAAGCTTTCTTT
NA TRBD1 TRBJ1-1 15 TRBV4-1 CASSQGRDRGVEAFF TGCGCCAGCAGCCAAGGTAGGGACAGGGGTGTGGAAGCTTTCTTT
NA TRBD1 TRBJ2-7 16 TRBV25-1 CASSGPRDRTTYEQYF TGTGCCAGCAGTGGCCCCCGGGACAGGACTACCTACGAGCAGTACTTC
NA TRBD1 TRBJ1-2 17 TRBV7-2 CASSLVNRDRGNYGYTF TGTGCCAGCAGCTTAGTAAACCGGGACAGGGGGAACTATGGCTACACCTTC
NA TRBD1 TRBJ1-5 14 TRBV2 CASKGGRDNQPQHF TGTGCCAGCAAAGGGGGCAGGGACAATCAGCCCCAGCATTTT
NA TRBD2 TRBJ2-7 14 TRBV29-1 CSVGLLAGGYEQYF TGCAGCGTTGGTCTCCTAGCGGGAGGGTACGAGCAGTACTTC
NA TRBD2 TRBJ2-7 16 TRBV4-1 CASSPHPAGGNYEQYF TGCGCCAGCAGCCCCCACCCAGCGGGAGGGAACTACGAGCAGTACTTC
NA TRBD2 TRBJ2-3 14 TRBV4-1 CASSQIAGVDTQYF TGCGCCAGCAGCCAAATAGCGGGAGTGGATACGCAGTATTTT
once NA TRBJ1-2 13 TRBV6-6 CASKMGLNYGYTF TGTGCCAGCAAAATGGGGCTTAACTATGGCTACACCTTC
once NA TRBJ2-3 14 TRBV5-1 CASGAGGGTDTQYF TGCGCCAGTGGGGCAGGGGGAGGTACAGATACGCAGTATTTT
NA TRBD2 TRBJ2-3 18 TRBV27 CASSPLTKTSGRGNTQYF TGTGCCAGCAGTCCTCTCACTAAGACTAGCGGGAGGGGAAATACGCAGTATTTT
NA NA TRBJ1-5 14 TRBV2 CASSGLSGNQPQHF TGTGCCAGCAGTGGACTCTCAGGCAATCAGCCCCAGCATTTT
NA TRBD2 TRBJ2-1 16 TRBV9 CASSFGLAGVGNEQFF TGTGCCAGCAGCTTCGGACTAGCGGGAGTTGGGAATGAGCAGTTCTTC
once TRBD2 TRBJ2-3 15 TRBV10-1 CASSAGLAETDTQYF TGCGCCAGCAGTGCGGGACTAGCCGAAACAGATACGCAGTATTTT
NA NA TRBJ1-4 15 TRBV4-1 CASSPPGGTNEKLFF TGCGCCAGCAGCCCCCCCGGAGGGACTAATGAAAAACTGTTTTTT
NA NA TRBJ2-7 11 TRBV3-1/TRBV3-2 CASSQLQALSF TGTGCCAGCAGCCAACTCCAAGCCCTAAGTTTC
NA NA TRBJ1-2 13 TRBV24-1 CATSDSNQGGYTF TGTGCCACCAGTGATTCCAACCAGGGTGGCTACACCTTC
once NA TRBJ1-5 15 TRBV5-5 CASSLVQVSNQPQHF TGTGCCAGCAGCTTGGTCCAGGTATCGAATCAGCCCCAGCATTTT
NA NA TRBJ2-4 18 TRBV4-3 CASSQDLGRGVAKNIQYF TGCGCCAGCAGCCAAGATCTGGGGCGCGGGGTAGCCAAAAACATTCAGTACTTC
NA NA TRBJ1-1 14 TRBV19 CASSMGRAVPEAFF TGTGCCAGTAGTATGGGCAGGGCGGTTCCTGAAGCTTTCTTT
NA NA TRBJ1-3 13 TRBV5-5 CASNRVGGNTIYF TGTGCCAGCAACAGGGTCGGCGGAAACACCATATATTTT
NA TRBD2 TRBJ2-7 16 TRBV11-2 CASSLTGLAGAYEQYF TGTGCCAGCAGCTTAACCGGACTAGCGGGAGCCTACGAGCAGTACTTC
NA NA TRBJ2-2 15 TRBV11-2 CASSLAGGYTGELFF TGTGCCAGCAGCTTAGCAGGGGGGTACACCGGGGAGCTGTTTTTT
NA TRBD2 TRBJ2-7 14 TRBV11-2 CASSLGLAGYEQYF TGTGCCAGCAGCTTAGGTCTAGCGGGCTACGAGCAGTACTTC
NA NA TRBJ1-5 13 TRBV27 CASSGIGGQPQHF TGTGCCAGCAGTGGAATAGGGGGTCAGCCCCAGCATTTT
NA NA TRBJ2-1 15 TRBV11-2 CASSRVPTGRDEQFF TGTGCCAGCAGTCGGGTACCTACAGGGAGGGATGAGCAGTTCTTC
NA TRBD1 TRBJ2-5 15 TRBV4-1 CASSQETGGTETQYF TGCGCCAGCAGCCAAGAGACAGGGGGCACAGAGACCCAGTACTTC
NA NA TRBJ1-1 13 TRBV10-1 CASSEVVGTEAFF TGCGCCAGCAGTGAGGTGGTCGGCACTGAAGCTTTCTTT
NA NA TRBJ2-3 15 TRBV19 CASSIAKPSTDTQYF TGTGCCAGTAGTATAGCGAAGCCTAGCACAGATACGCAGTATTTT
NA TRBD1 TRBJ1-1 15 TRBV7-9 CASSPGTGGNTEAFF TGTGCCAGCAGCCCCGGGACAGGGGGTAACACTGAAGCTTTCTTT
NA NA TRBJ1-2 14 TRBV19 CASSWPGVDYGYTF TGTGCCAGTAGTTGGCCAGGGGTCGACTATGGCTACACCTTC
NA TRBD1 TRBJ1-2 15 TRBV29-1 CSVPVQGPANYGYTF TGCAGCGTTCCAGTACAGGGGCCAGCTAACTATGGCTACACCTTC
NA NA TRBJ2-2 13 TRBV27 CATRGQNTGELFF TGTGCTACCCGGGGACAAAACACCGGGGAGCTGTTTTTT
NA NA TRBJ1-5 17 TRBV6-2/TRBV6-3 CASSYSNNTVQNQPQHF TGTGCCAGCAGTTACTCGAATAATACAGTTCAGAATCAGCCCCAGCATTTT
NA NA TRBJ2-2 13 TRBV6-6 CASSRPGAGELFF TGTGCCAGCAGTCGACCGGGGGCCGGGGAGCTGTTTTTT
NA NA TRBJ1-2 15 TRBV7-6 CASSLFPGDAYGYTF TGTGCCAGCAGCTTGTTCCCGGGAGACGCCTATGGCTACACCTTC
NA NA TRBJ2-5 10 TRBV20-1 CSAGSETQYF TGCAGTGCTGGGAGTGAGACCCAGTACTTC
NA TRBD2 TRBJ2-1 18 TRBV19 CASSPLPPGTSDYNEQFF TGTGCCAGTAGCCCGCTACCACCCGGGACTAGCGATTACAATGAGCAGTTCTTC
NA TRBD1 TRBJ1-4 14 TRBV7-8 CASSRTGGFEKLFF TGTGCCAGCAGCAGGACAGGGGGGTTTGAAAAACTGTTTTTT